A selection of T cell receptor beta chains follows, all from one sample in a study of cytomegalovirus exposure and HLA in healthy donors. Clones were sequenced by immunoSEQ multiplex PCR, and TCRdb holds only the in-frame ones, with some missing. Across roughly 55,000 clones, the top ten clones capture 9.5% to 12% of the sample. Material for sequencing was PBMCs. These receptor sequences come from a woman between 50 and 59 years old in good health and CMV-seropositive. The conserved cysteine and the conserved F or W are not part of the CDR3 here. The D gene is left open where the match is weak.

NA,TRBV7-7,ASSRGTTDTQY
NA,TRBV28,ASSLTPQGFWAF
TRBD2,TRBV28,ASSPTPGLAGVTDTQY
NA,TRBV12-1,ASSFGPTKVLLGEQF
TRBD1,TRBV11-3,ASSSTDRVSTDTQY
TRBD2,TRBV28,ASSSAGGGRAVGGEQF
TRBD1,TRBV19,ASKYSGQTNTEAF
NA,TRBV4-2,ASSLKSGQPQH
NA,TRBV25-1,ATRGGAGNTIY
TRBD2,TRBV4-2,ASSHTSGSPQY
TRBD1,TRBV7-2,ASSLAGGGQGRRNQPQH
NA,TRBV6-6,ASSYAGSQETQY
NA,TRBV18,ASGGILDQPQH
TRBD1,TRBV25-1,ASSTRDSPKGYEQY
NA,TRBV27,ASSLSPPENTEAF
NA,TRBV28,ASRGGGGEKLF
TRBD2,TRBV7-6,ASSSGTSKETQY
NA,TRBV6-6,ASSYPQGEGYT
NA,TRBV23-1,ASSQSGIGTRCEQY
NA,TRBV30,AWSVRPYEQY
TRBD2,TRBV7-9,ASSSPGLAGGEETQY
NA,TRBV5-1,ASKLLAVSRAGELF
NA,TRBV14,ASSQVGNLATQETQY
TRBD1,TRBV6-1,ASMPGQGFFNEQF
TRBD2,TRBV5-1,ASSLGLAGGNEQF
TRBD1,TRBV5-1,ASSSRQGARTGELF
TRBD2,TRBV5-4,ASSGGDLPGQETQY
NA,TRBV27,ASSLEPQELSGNTIY
NA,TRBV13,ASSLGTRNSPLH
NA,TRBV7-8,ASTRQAGDEQY
TRBD2,TRBV5-1,ASSTGTSGGEDTQY
TRBD1,TRBV5-8,ASSSYRGLGDGYT
TRBD2,TRBV27,ASRAWTSGSTDTQY
TRBD2,TRBV4-1,ASSQAGGGLLTDTQY
TRBD1,TRBV6-1,ASFRDRGYNEQF
NA,TRBV7-9,ASSELAGTEAF
NA,TRBV10-3,AIMGHGTEAF
NA,TRBV5-1,ASRPAGFLSYEQY
NA,TRBV30,AWGELRETQY
TRBD2,TRBV18,ASSPTPSGVTDTQY
NA,TRBV7-9,ASPQAPMRDYGYT